The clone carrying this TCR beta chain was picked up many times. The V and J ends lost 5 bases and 7 bases, in that order; junction bases with no gene match: 6. The CDR3 is 14 residues long. Per germline, CDR1 SEHNR and CDR2 FQNEAQ (reference sequence). Alpha and beta constant-region primers primed reverse transcription of about 470 ng RNA. Using multiplexing indices, alpha and beta chain libraries were generated apart by chain-specific third strand synthesis. The library had 12-nucleotide molecular identifiers formed by two random hexamers joined together. TCRdb re-derived calls from the 5' RACE reads in MiXCR, one entry per CDR3 protein. The repertoire holds roughly 15,000 distinct CDR3 sequences, with around 10% as singletons. The data derive from a study of HIV-infected patients and healthy controls. About the study: Early therapy brought no consistent CD8 count shift, though the CD4:CD8 ratio rose a little. By the second bleed, viral load was undetectable in most of the 16 patients.

Antiretroviral therapy had run roughly three months, about 14 weeks, before follow-up blood collection. All unsorted peripheral T cells were captured because whole blood was used without fractionation. Enrollment excluded donors with tumors, hepatitis B or C, or recent vaccination. This sequence joins TRBV7-9 and TRBJ1-3; TRBD1 aligns across 9 bases. The specimen was blood, collected during antiretroviral therapy. This clonotype was sampled from an adult with HIV infection. The donor label of this sample is uncertain. Here the CDR3 reads CASSIGTGLNTIYF. For the CDR3, the DNA is TGTGCCAGCAGCATCGGGACAGGGTTGAACACCATATATTTT.